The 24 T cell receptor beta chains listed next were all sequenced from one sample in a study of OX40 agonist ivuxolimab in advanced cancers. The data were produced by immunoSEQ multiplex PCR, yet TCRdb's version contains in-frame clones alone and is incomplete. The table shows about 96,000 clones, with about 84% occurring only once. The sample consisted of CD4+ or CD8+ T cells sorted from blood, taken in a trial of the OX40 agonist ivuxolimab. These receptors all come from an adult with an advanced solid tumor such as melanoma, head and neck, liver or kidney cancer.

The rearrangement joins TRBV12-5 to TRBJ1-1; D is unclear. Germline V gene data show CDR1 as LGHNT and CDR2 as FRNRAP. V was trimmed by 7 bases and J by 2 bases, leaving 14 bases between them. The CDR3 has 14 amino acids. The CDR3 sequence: CASAPSPSNTEAFF. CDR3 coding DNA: TGTGCTAGTGCCCCGAGCCCCTCTAACACTGAAGCTTTCTTT.

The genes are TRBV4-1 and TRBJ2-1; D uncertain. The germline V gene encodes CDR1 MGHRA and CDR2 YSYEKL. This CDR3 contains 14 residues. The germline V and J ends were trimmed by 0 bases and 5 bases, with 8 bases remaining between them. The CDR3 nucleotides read TGCGCCAGCAGCCAAGATGCCGCGGACAATGAGCAGTTCTTC. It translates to CASSQDAADNEQFF.

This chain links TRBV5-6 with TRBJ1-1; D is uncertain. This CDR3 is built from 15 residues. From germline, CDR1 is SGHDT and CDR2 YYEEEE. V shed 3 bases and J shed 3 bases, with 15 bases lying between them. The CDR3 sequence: CASSSGWARDTEAFF. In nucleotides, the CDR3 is TGTGCCAGCAGCTCGGGTTGGGCGAGGGACACTGAAGCTTTCTTT.

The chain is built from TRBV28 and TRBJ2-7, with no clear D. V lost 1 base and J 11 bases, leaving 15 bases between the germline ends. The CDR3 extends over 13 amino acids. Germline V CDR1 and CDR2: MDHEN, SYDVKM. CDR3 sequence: CASSLSQENRKYF. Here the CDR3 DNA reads TGTGCCAGCAGTTTATCCCAAGAAAACCGAAAGTACTTC.

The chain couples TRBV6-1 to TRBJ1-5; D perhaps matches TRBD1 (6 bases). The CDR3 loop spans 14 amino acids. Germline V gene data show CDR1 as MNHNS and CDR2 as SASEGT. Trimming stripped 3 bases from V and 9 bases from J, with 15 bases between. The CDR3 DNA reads TGTGCCAGCAGTGATAACAGGGCGTTCGGGCCCCAGCATTTT. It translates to CASSDNRAFGPQHF.

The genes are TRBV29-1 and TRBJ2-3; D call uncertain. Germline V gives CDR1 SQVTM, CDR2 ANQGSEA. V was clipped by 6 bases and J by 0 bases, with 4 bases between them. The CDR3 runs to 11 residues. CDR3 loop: CSVVSTDTQYF. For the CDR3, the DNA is TGCAGCGTCGTAAGCACAGATACGCAGTATTTT.

The CDR3 DNA sequence: TGTGCCATCTGGGGACTAGCGGGAGGTCCCTCCGTGAACAATGAGCAGTTCTTC. Protein: CAIWGLAGGPSVNNEQFF. This chain uses TRBV28 with TRBJ2-1; TRBD2 agrees at 15 bases. CDR3 length: 18 residues. Losses at the gene ends were 10 bases for V and 5 bases for J; bases not matched to a gene: 15. The germline V gene encodes CDR1 MDHEN and CDR2 SYDVKM.

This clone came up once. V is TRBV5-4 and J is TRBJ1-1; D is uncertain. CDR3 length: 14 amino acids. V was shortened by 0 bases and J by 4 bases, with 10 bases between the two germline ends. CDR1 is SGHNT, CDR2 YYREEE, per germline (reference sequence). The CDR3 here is CASSLARRGTEAFF. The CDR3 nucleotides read TGTGCCAGCAGCTTGGCTAGGCGCGGCACTGAAGCTTTCTTT.

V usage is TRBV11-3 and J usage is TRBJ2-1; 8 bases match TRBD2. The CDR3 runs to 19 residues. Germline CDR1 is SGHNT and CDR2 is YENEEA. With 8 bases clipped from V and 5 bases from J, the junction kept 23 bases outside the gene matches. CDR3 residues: CASGLSLSGGVAVDNEQFF. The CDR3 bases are TGTGCCAGCGGATTATCGTTATCGGGAGGGGTGGCCGTGGACAATGAGCAGTTCTTC.

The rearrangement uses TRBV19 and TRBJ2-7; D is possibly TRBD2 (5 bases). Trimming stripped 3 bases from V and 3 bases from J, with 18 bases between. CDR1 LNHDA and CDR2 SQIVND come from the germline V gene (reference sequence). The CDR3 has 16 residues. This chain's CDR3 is CASSISLAGGVYEQYF. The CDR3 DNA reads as TGTGCCAGTAGTATCTCTTTGGCGGGTGGCGTCTACGAGCAGTACTTC.

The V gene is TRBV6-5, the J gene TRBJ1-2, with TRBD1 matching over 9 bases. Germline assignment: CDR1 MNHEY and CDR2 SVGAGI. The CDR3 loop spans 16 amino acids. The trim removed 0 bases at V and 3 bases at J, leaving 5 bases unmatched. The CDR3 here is CASSYSRTGEDYGYTF. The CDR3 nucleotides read TGTGCCAGCAGTTACTCCAGGACAGGGGAGGACTATGGCTACACCTTC.

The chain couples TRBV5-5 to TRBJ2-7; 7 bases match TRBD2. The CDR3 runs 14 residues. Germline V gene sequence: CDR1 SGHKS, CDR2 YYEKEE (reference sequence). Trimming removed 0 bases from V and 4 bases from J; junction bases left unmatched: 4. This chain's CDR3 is CASSLAGGSYEQYF. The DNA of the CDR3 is TGTGCCAGCAGCTTGGCGGGGGGATCATACGAGCAGTACTTC. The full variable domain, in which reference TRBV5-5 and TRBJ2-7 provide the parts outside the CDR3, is DAGVTQSPTHLIKTRGQQVTLRCSPISGHKSVSWYQQVLGQGPQFIFQYYEKEERGRGNFPDRFSARQFPNYSSELNVNALLLGDSALYLCASSLAGGSYEQYFGPGTRLTVT.

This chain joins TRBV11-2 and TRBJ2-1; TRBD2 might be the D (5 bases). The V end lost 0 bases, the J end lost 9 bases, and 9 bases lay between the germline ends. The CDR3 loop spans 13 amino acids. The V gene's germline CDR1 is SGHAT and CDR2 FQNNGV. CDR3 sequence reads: CASSLEPSGEQFF. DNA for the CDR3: TGTGCCAGCAGCTTAGAGCCGAGCGGTGAGCAGTTCTTC.

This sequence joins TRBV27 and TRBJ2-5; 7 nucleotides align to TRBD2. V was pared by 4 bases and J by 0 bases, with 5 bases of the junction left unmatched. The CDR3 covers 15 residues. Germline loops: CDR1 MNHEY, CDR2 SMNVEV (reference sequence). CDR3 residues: CASSSASGHQETQYF. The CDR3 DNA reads TGTGCCAGCAGTTCTGCTAGCGGTCACCAAGAGACCCAGTACTTC.

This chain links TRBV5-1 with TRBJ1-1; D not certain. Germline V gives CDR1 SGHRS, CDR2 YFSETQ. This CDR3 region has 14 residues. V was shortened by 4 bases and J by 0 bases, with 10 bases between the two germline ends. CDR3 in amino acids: CASSAEFMNTEAFF. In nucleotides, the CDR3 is TGCGCCAGCAGCGCGGAGTTTATGAACACTGAAGCTTTCTTT.

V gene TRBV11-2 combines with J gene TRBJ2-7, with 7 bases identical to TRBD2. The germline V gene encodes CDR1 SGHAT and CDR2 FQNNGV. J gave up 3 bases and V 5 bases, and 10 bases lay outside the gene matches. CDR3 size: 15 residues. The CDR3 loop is CASSPASGGFYEQYF. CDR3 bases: TGTGCCAGCAGCCCCGCTAGCGGCGGCTTCTACGAGCAGTACTTC.

The CDR3 DNA follows: TGCGCCAGCAGCGTACAGGGTTCTCGGGAGCTGTTTTTT. Residues: CASSVQGSRELFF. This sequence joins TRBV5-1 and TRBJ2-2; TRBD1 might be the D (6 bases). V was shortened by 4 bases and J by 9 bases, with 13 bases between the two germline ends. Germline loops: CDR1 SGHRS, CDR2 YFSETQ. CDR3 length: 13 amino acids.

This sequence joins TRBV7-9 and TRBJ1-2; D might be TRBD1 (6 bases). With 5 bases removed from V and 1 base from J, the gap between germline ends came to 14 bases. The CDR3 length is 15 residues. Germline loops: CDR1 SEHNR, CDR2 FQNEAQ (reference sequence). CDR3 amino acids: CASSEGHELNYGYTF. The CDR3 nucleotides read TGTGCCAGCAGCGAGGGACACGAGCTTAACTATGGCTACACCTTC. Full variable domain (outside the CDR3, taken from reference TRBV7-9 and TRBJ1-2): DTGVSQNPRHKITKRGQNVTFRCDPISEHNRLYWYRQTLGQGPEFLTYFQNEAQLEKSRLLSDRFSAERPKGSFSTLEIQRTEQGDSAMYLCASSEGHELNYGYTFGSGTRLTVV.

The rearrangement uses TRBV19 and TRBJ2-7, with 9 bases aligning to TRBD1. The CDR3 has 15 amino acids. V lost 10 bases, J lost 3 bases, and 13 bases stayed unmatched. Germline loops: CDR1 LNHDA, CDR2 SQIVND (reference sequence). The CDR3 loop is CATSRDREGSYEQYF. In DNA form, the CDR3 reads TGTGCCACGTCCCGGGACAGGGAAGGGAGCTACGAGCAGTACTTC.

The CDR3 spells CASSPLAGGTDTQYF. CDR3 bases: TGTGCCAGTAGTCCTCTAGCGGGGGGCACAGATACGCAGTATTTT. The chain links TRBV19 to TRBJ2-3, with 10 nucleotides matching TRBD2. The trim removed 5 bases at V and 1 base at J, leaving 3 bases unmatched. The CDR3 runs to 15 residues. Looked up from germline, CDR1 is LNHDA and CDR2 is SQIVND (reference sequence).

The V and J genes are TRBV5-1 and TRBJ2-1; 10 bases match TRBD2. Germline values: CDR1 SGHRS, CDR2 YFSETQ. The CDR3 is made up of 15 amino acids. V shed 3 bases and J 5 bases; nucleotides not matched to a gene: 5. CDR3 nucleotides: TGCGCCAGCAGCTCAGCGGGGGGGTCTCACAATGAGCAGTTCTTC. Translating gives CASSSAGGSHNEQFF.

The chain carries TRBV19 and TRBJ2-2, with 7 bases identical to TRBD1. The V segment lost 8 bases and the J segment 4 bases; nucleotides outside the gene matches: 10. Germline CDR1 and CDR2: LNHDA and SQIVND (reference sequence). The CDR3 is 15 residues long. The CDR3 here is CASSSGTVGTGELFF. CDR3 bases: TGTGCCAGTTCTTCCGGGACAGTGGGCACCGGGGAGCTGTTTTTT.

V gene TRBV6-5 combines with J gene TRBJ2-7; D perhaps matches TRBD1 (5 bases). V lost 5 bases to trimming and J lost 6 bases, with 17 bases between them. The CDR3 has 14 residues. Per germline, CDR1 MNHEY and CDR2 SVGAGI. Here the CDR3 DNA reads TGTGCCAGCAGTCCAGGGATACCTTCGAGCGAGCAGTACTTC. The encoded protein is CASSPGIPSSEQYF.

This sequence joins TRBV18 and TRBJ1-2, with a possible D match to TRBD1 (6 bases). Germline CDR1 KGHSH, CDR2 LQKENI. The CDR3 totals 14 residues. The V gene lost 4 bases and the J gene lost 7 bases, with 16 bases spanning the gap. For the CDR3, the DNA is TGTGCCAGCTCACTCGAACAGGGAAGTCGTGGCTACACCTTC. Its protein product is CASSLEQGSRGYTF.